Listed below are T cell receptor beta chains from one sample, sequenced in a study of siplizumab effects on memory and regulatory T cells. Clones were sequenced by immunoSEQ multiplex PCR, and TCRdb holds only the in-frame ones, with some missing. The sample contains 90,000 to 120,000 clones, about 91% of which appear only once. The specimen was Tregs sorted from blood. The receptors originated from a human donor in good health. The CDR3 runs from the conserved cysteine through the conserved F or W. D genes are given only for firm matches. Clone size appears in some rows only: once, few, many, or a class for an expanded clone.

>TRBJ2-3|once|TRBD2|TRBV28
TGTGCCAGCAGTCCCTCCCCGACTAGCGGGAGACCGAGCACAGATACGCAGTATTTT
CASSPSPTSGRPSTDTQYF
>TRBJ2-7|.|.|TRBV5-1
TGCGCCAGCAGCATCCGGTCCTACGAGCAGTACTTC
CASSIRSYEQYF
>TRBJ2-7|few|.|TRBV6-4
TGTGCCAGCAGTGGATCGGGAGCATCCTACGAGCAGTACTTC
CASSGSGASYEQYF
>TRBJ2-7|.|.|TRBV5-5
TGTGCCAGCAGCGGTACAGCCTACGAGCAGTACTTC
CASSGTAYEQYF
>TRBJ2-3|.|TRBD1|TRBV9
TGTGCCAGCAGCGTAGAGACAGGGGGTTTGAATACGCAGTATTTT
CASSVETGGLNTQYF
>TRBJ2-5|.|TRBD1|TRBV6-5
TGTGCCAGCAGTTACTCGAACAGGGGAAGGCAAGAGACCCAGTACTTC
CASSYSNRGRQETQYF
>TRBJ2-3|.|.|TRBV14
TGTGCCAGCAGCAAACAAGGTTACACAGATACGCAGTATTTT
CASSKQGYTDTQYF
>TRBJ1-1|.|.|TRBV18
TGTGCCAGCTCACCCCTCTCAGGGGCCCCCATGAACACTGAAGCTTTCTTT
CASSPLSGAPMNTEAFF
>TRBJ2-1|.|TRBD2|TRBV19
TGTGCCAGTAGTATTCGCCTAAGACTAGCGGGCTATCATTATAATGAGCAGTTCTTC
CASSIRLRLAGYHYNEQFF
>TRBJ1-2|few|TRBD1|TRBV10-2
TGCGCCAGCTCGGACAGGACCTATGGCTACACCTTC
CASSDRTYGYTF
>TRBJ2-3|.|TRBD2|TRBV4-2
TGTGCCAGCAGCCAGGCAACACGACTAGCGGGAATGGTTTCCGTTGGACAAAATACGCAGTATTTT
CASSQATRLAGMVSVGQNTQYF
>TRBJ2-1|.|TRBD2|TRBV5-5
TGTGCCAGCAGCTGGGACTACCTTGAGCAGTTCTTC
CASSWDYLEQFF
>TRBJ2-6|.|.|TRBV19
TGTGCCAGTAGTTGGGAACGGTCTACCGGGGCCAACGTCCTGACTTTC
CASSWERSTGANVLTF
>TRBJ2-5|.|.|TRBV7-9
TGTGCCAGCAGCTCCCTCTCATGGGACAACGAAGAGACCCAGTACTTC
CASSSLSWDNEETQYF
>TRBJ2-3|.|.|TRBV10-1
TGCGCCAGCAGTGTGACAGGCACAGATACGCAGTATTTT
CASSVTGTDTQYF
>TRBJ2-3|.|.|TRBV5-1
TGCGCCAGCAGCTTGGCACGGGCTAGCACAGATACGCAGTATTTT
CASSLARASTDTQYF
>TRBJ2-7|.|TRBD2|TRBV15
TGTGCCACCAGCAGAGATCGAGCTAGCGGAGCCTCCTACGAGCAGTACTTC
CATSRDRASGASYEQYF
>TRBJ2-3|.|.|TRBV5-1
TGCGCCAGCAGCTTGTCGTTAGCTAACACAGATACGCAGTATTTT
CASSLSLANTDTQYF
>TRBJ1-5|.|TRBD1|TRBV28
TGTGCCAGCAGTGCCCGGGACAGGGACATTAGCAATCAGCCCCAGCATTTT
CASSARDRDISNQPQHF
>TRBJ2-1|.|.|TRBV19
TGTGCCAGCTCACTAGTCCTCCTTTCCTACAATGAGCAGTTCTTC
CASSLVLLSYNEQFF
>TRBJ2-3|.|.|TRBV27
TGTGCCAGCAGTGCCGCTAGGGGATACACAGATACGCAGTATTTT
CASSAARGYTDTQYF
>TRBJ1-3|.|.|TRBV5-6
TGTGCCAGCAGCTGGGGGGGAGCATCTGGAAACACCATATATTTT
CASSWGGASGNTIYF
>TRBJ2-1|.|.|TRBV5-6
TGTGCCAGCACCCCCGGGGGCTGGAGACTAGAGTACAATGAGCAGTTCTTC
CASTPGGWRLEYNEQFF
>TRBJ2-3|.|TRBD2|TRBV5-1
TGCGCCAGCAGCCCCGACCCCCTAGCGGGAGGGCCCACAGATACGCAGTATTTT
CASSPDPLAGGPTDTQYF
>TRBJ2-1|.|.|TRBV5-6
TGTGCCAGCAGCTGGGATTTTAGCTCCTACAATGAGCAGTTCTTC
CASSWDFSSYNEQFF
>TRBJ2-1|.|TRBD1|TRBV5-4
TGTGCCAGCAGCTCGGGTAGGGACAGGTCCCCGAATGAGCAGTTCTTC
CASSSGRDRSPNEQFF
>TRBJ1-1|.|.|TRBV28
TGTGCCAGCAGTTCCCCCGGTGGCAACACTGAAGCTTTCTTT
CASSSPGGNTEAFF
>TRBJ2-5|.|.|TRBV20-1
TGCAGTGCCCCGCAGCGGGAGACCCAGTACTTC
CSAPQRETQYF
>TRBJ1-5|few|.|TRBV7-9
TGTGCCAGCAGCTTGAGACCTGATCAGCCCCAGCATTTT
CASSLRPDQPQHF
>TRBJ2-7|.|.|TRBV6-6
TGTGCCAGCAGACCCTGGGCCTACGAGCAGTACTTC
CASRPWAYEQYF
>TRBJ2-2|.|.|TRBV7-3
TGTGCCAGCAGCTTATCTCCCCGTGGGACCGGGGAGCTGTTTTTT
CASSLSPRGTGELFF
>TRBJ1-6|.|TRBD1|TRBV11-2
TGTGCCAGCAGCTTAGGACAGGGTCGTTCACCCCTCCACTTT
CASSLGQGRSPLHF
>TRBJ2-4|.|TRBD1|TRBV28
TGTGCCAGCAGTTCCGCGGGACAGGGGACCAAAAACATTCAGTACTTC
CASSSAGQGTKNIQYF
>TRBJ1-1|.|.|TRBV19
TGTGCCAGTAGTCAGGTTCTGGACACTGAAGCTTTCTTT
CASSQVLDTEAFF